This T cell receptor beta chain was found in a study of T cells in localized non-small cell lung cancer (dated by TCRdb to 2020 to 2022). Background for the entire study: T cell repertoires of some 240 early-stage NSCLC patients were analyzed, with tumors being compared against uninvolved tumor-adjacent lungs. A mean age of around 66 years was recorded for the NSCLC patients, of whom some 130 were male and about a hundred were female. The cohort was made up of approximately 250 treatment-naive NSCLC patients whose localized lung tumors had been resected. The research as a whole found: Because multi-region sequencing of the tumors was not done, intratumor heterogeneity could not be ruled out. A median of approximately 50 of the top 100 tumor clones turned up in the paired uninvolved adjacent lung, and 25 to 30 of those clones also ranked among the top 100 of that same adjacent lung. The highest T cell clonality was observed in uninvolved tumor-adjacent lung, where clonality exceeded that of tumor, suggesting that antigenic responses were more focused in uninvolved tumor-adjacent lung. Longer overall survival was associated with higher blood T cell density, whereas shorter survival was associated with higher adjacent-lung clonality. Because the study design was exploratory, TCR variables were selected using unadjusted p-values without false-discovery rate correction.

This clone occurred once. No cognate antigen has been identified for it. No per-base quality is available; no much larger clone lies one base away. The immunoSEQ Assay was used to sequence TCR beta CDR3 regions from DNA. The original methods were these. T cell density was computed as TCR beta template counts normalized to usable DNA estimated by amplifying housekeeping genes. Richness was estimated with the preseqR package, extrapolating to 400,000 templates for PBMC samples and 120,000 templates for tissue samples. Clonality was defined by subtracting Pielou's evenness from one. To identify tissue-enriched TCRs, differential abundance testing was run on productive amino-acid clonotypes with a minimum total count of 5 and an alpha of 0.1. The Jaccard Index and the Morisita Overlap Index were used to measure how much the repertoires overlapped between compartments. GLIPH grouped TCR beta CDR3s together with public tetramer-defined viral CDR3s, and a viral motif had to include at least three viral sequences and also show V-gene enrichment. TCRdb carries this immuneACCESS record with in-frame sequences only. Its versions omit some clonotypes, under half of them owing to an unresolved V gene in the studies checked, with the rest unexplained. That table is the source of V, J and clone size, and D and trimming were worked out from the DNA. A total of 23,000 or so clones appear in this sample, roughly 90% of them only once. The ten largest clones capture roughly 15% of the sample.

There are 12 amino acids in the CDR3, from cysteine to phenylalanine inclusive. The entry retains the CDR3 DNA only, 36 bases that are in frame from base 1. The CDR1 and CDR2 encoded by the germline V gene are MNHNS and SASEGT. V lost 5 bases and J lost 6 bases; the stretch between them is 11 bases long. At diagnosis, tumor, uninvolved tumor-adjacent lung and peripheral blood were collected and then preserved as a mix of FFPE and fresh-frozen material. For TCR repertoire profiling, blood samples were analyzed as peripheral blood mononuclear cells. This TCR derives from a man between 40 and 70 years old with stage III squamous cell lung carcinoma. The input for sequencing was peripheral blood, taken before any cancer treatment. The sequence is built from TRBV6-1 and TRBJ2-7; TRBD1 is perhaps the D gene, given 6 matching bases. The DNA reads TGTGCCAGCAGTAACAGGGTCGGCGAGCAGTACTTC. Its product reads: CASSNRVGEQYF.